This passage covers 9 T cell receptor beta chains from one sample sequenced in a study of regulatory T cells in long-lasting Graves disease. Investigators prepared the TCR beta libraries by applying iRepertoire HTBI primers and Arm-PCR of CDR3 regions. TCRdb analysed the multiplex PCR reads with MiXCR anew, one entry per CDR3 protein. The sample shows roughly 220,000 distinct CDR3 sequences, around 16% of them seen only once. Specified time point: newly diagnosed GD, antithyroid drugs for less than 3 months. PBMCs were the source of the RNA used for TCR sequencing. Source: peripheral blood mononuclear cells (PBMCs), taken at new diagnosis, from a patient treated with antithyroid drugs. The source is a female donor with Graves disease.

The chain is built from TRBV9 and TRBJ2-1, with D possibly TRBD2 on 6 matching bases. Germline values: CDR1 SGDLS, CDR2 YYNGEE. The CDR3 covers 15 residues. Trimming cost V 4 bases and J 9 bases, with 20 bases left between them. In DNA, the CDR3 is TGTGCCAGCAGCCCTGGTTGGCTGGATAGCGGTGAGCAGTTCTTC. Translation gives CASSPGWLDSGEQFF.

This clonotype was found many times. The chain joins TRBV6-1 to TRBJ1-5; TRBD1 matches 9 bases. Germline-derived CDR1 and CDR2 are MNHNS and SASEGT. The CDR3 spans 14 residues. The trim removed 6 bases at V and 10 bases at J, leaving 10 bases unmatched. This chain's CDR3 is CASRRDRVRKPQHF. For the CDR3, the DNA is TGTGCCAGCAGAAGGGACAGGGTAAGAAAACCCCAGCATTTT.

The genes are TRBV18 and TRBJ2-2; D gene ambiguous. Trimming took 4 bases from V and 0 from J, leaving 9 bases between them. The germline V gene has CDR1 KGHSH and CDR2 LQKENI. The CDR3 consists of 15 residues. CDR3 residues: CASSLEVANTGELFF. CDR3 coding DNA: TGTGCCAGCTCACTTGAAGTCGCGAACACCGGGGAGCTGTTTTTT. The complete variable domain, with remaining parts taken from reference TRBV18 and TRBJ2-2, reads NAGVMQNPRHLVRRRGQEARLRCSPMKGHSHVYWYRQLPEEGLKFMVYLQKENIIDESGMPKERFSAEFPKEGPSILRIQQVVRGDSAAYFCASSLEVANTGELFFGEGSRLTVL.

Many counts were recorded for this clonotype. V usage is TRBV2 and J usage is TRBJ1-2, with TRBD1 as a possible D gene (6 bases). Germline assignment: CDR1 SNHLY and CDR2 FYNNEI. V was shortened by 8 bases and J by 3 bases, with 16 bases between the two germline ends. This CDR3 is built from 14 residues. Here the CDR3 DNA reads TGTGCCAGCGCCGGGACAACATCAGACTATGGCTACACCTTC. Translated: CASAGTTSDYGYTF.

This clonotype was recorded at least ten times. This chain uses TRBV12-3 or TRBV12-4 with TRBJ2-7, with D possibly TRBD2 on 6 matching bases. V was trimmed by 5 bases and J by 7 bases, leaving 12 bases between them. The CDR3 runs 12 residues. CDR3 nucleotides: TGTGCCAGCAGTAGGGCGGGGTTTGAGCAGTACTTC. Protein product: CASSRAGFEQYF.

This clonotype occurred many times. This chain joins TRBV7-2 and TRBJ1-5, with unresolved D. CDR3 size: 15 residues. Between the trimmed V and J ends, which lost 5 bases and 0 bases, there was a span of 11 bases. Germline CDR1 and CDR2: SGHTA and FQGNSA. CDR3 coding DNA: TGTGCCAGCAGCAGGACGTCATATAGCAATCAGCCCCAGCATTTT. Translated, it gives CASSRTSYSNQPQHF. The full variable domain, in which reference TRBV7-2 and TRBJ1-5 provide the parts outside the CDR3, is GAGVSQSPSNKVTEKGKDVELRCDPISGHTALYWYRQSLGQGLEFLIYFQGNSAPDKSGLPSDRFSAERTGGSVSTLTIQRTQQEDSAVYLCASSRTSYSNQPQHFGDGTRLSIL.

This clonotype was seen at least ten times. This chain connects TRBV7-2 to TRBJ2-5, with 7 bases identical to TRBD2. Losses at the gene ends were 1 base for V and 5 bases for J; bases not matched to a gene: 1. CDR1 SGHTA and CDR2 FQGNSA come from the germline V gene. The CDR3 runs 13 residues. In DNA form, the CDR3 reads TGTGCCAGCAGCTTAGGGACTAGGGAGACCCAGTACTTC. Its protein product is CASSLGTRETQYF.

Regarding this clonotype: Since the CDR3 does not end with the conserved phenylalanine or tryptophan, this likely comes from a read error. The genes are TRBV30 and TRBJ1-2; no clear D gene. CDR3 length: 13 residues. Germline CDR1 and CDR2: GTSNPN and SVGIG (reference sequence). Trimming cost V 2 bases and J 7 bases, with 14 bases left between them. As DNA, the CDR3 is TGTGCCTGGAGTTTACTGGTTTGGGGTGGCTACACCTTG. Translating it yields CAWSLLVWGGYTL.

This clonotype turned up a few times. The chain combines TRBV20-1 with TRBJ1-2, with D unclear. Trimming pared 3 bases from V and 2 bases from J, leaving 16 bases between. This CDR3 contains 15 residues. Germline V lookup: CDR1 DFQATT, CDR2 SNEGSKA (reference sequence). The CDR3 region has the DNA TGCAGTGCTAGTGTTCCCGCTGGGGAAAACTATGGCTACACCTTC. It specifies CSASVPAGENYGYTF.